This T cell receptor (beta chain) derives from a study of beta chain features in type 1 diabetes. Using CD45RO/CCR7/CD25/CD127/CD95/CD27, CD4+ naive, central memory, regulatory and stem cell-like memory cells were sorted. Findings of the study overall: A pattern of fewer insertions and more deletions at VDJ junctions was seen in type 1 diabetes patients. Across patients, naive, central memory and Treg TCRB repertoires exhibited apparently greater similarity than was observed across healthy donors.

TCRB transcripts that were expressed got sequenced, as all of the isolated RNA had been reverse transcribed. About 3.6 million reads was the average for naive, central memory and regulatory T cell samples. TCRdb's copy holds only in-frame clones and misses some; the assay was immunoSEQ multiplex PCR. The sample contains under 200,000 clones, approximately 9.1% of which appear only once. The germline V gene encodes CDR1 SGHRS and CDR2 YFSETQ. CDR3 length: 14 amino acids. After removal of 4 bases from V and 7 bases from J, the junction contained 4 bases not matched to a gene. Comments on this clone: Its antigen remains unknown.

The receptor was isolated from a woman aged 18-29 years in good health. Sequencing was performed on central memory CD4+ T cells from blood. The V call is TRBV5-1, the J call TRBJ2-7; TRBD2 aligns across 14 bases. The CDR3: CASSAGTSGSEQYF. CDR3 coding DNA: TGCGCCAGCAGCGCCGGGACTAGCGGGAGTGAGCAGTACTTC.